These T cell receptor beta chains were read from a single sample in a study of cytomegalovirus exposure and HLA in healthy donors. Profiled with immunoSEQ multiplex PCR; TCRdb holds only in-frame clones, not every one. Of 150,000 to 180,000 clones in the sample, about 80% are singletons; the top ten hold about 13%. The sample consisted of PBMCs. The receptor set was obtained from a man younger than 40 in good health and CMV-seropositive. Both conserved end residues are part of each CDR3. A D gene is named only where the DNA matches it firmly. Size values are once, few and many counts, or a class for expanded clones, and some rows have none.

clone_size: NA
j_call: TRBJ2-1
v_call: TRBV4-1
d_call: TRBD2
cdr3_aa: CASSHPSGRGTVNEQFF
cdr3_nt: TGCGCCAGCAGCCATCCGAGCGGGAGAGGAACGGTCAATGAGCAGTTCTTC

clone_size: NA
j_call: TRBJ2-5
v_call: TRBV19
d_call: TRBD1
cdr3_aa: CASSTDRGQSEETQYF
cdr3_nt: TGTGCCAGTAGTACCGACAGGGGGCAGAGTGAAGAGACCCAGTACTTC

clone_size: few
j_call: TRBJ2-5
v_call: TRBV11-3
d_call: NA
cdr3_aa: CASSLGYSPQETQYF
cdr3_nt: TGTGCCAGCAGCTTAGGTTACTCCCCGCAAGAGACCCAGTACTTC

clone_size: NA
j_call: TRBJ2-7
v_call: TRBV27
d_call: NA
cdr3_aa: CASSLASGGEQYF
cdr3_nt: TGTGCCAGCAGTCTTGCCAGTGGAGGGGAGCAGTACTTC

clone_size: NA
j_call: TRBJ2-1
v_call: TRBV11-3
d_call: NA
cdr3_aa: CASSLAQGEQFF
cdr3_nt: TGTGCCAGCAGCTTAGCCCAGGGGGAGCAGTTCTTC

clone_size: NA
j_call: TRBJ1-1
v_call: TRBV5-4
d_call: TRBD1
cdr3_aa: CASSFRTGGVPTEAFF
cdr3_nt: TGTGCCAGCAGCTTTCGGACAGGGGGCGTCCCCACTGAAGCTTTCTTT

clone_size: NA
j_call: TRBJ1-1
v_call: TRBV25-1
d_call: NA
cdr3_aa: CASSESTGNTEAFF
cdr3_nt: TGTGCCAGCAGTGAATCGACGGGGAACACTGAAGCTTTCTTT

clone_size: NA
j_call: TRBJ2-2
v_call: TRBV4-1
d_call: TRBD1
cdr3_aa: CASSQDTTGSNFGELFF
cdr3_nt: TGCGCCAGCAGCCAAGATACGACAGGGTCAAATTTCGGGGAGCTGTTTTTT

clone_size: NA
j_call: TRBJ2-2
v_call: TRBV7-8
d_call: TRBD2
cdr3_aa: CASSPRLAGTTGELFF
cdr3_nt: TGTGCCAGCAGCCCGCGACTAGCGGGTACCACCGGGGAGCTGTTTTTT

clone_size: NA
j_call: TRBJ2-1
v_call: TRBV4-1
d_call: NA
cdr3_aa: CASSQTPGTLNEQFF
cdr3_nt: TGCGCCAGCAGCCAGACACCCGGGACACTCAATGAGCAGTTCTTC

clone_size: once
j_call: TRBJ1-4
v_call: TRBV6-1
d_call: NA
cdr3_aa: CASSALRGLPNEKLFF
cdr3_nt: TGTGCCAGCAGTGCCCTCAGGGGTTTACCTAATGAAAAACTGTTTTTT

clone_size: NA
j_call: TRBJ2-2
v_call: TRBV11-2
d_call: NA
cdr3_aa: CASSFSGPPGELFF
cdr3_nt: TGTGCCAGCAGCTTCTCAGGGCCCCCCGGGGAGCTGTTTTTT

clone_size: few
j_call: TRBJ1-3
v_call: TRBV5-1
d_call: NA
cdr3_aa: CASSPGDLSGNTIYF
cdr3_nt: TGCGCCAGCAGCCCGGGGGACCTCTCTGGAAACACCATATATTTT

clone_size: NA
j_call: TRBJ2-1
v_call: TRBV7-6
d_call: TRBD2
cdr3_aa: CASSEEASGNLNEQFF
cdr3_nt: TGTGCCAGCAGCGAAGAGGCTAGCGGGAATTTAAATGAGCAGTTCTTC

clone_size: NA
j_call: TRBJ2-3
v_call: TRBV7-9
d_call: NA
cdr3_aa: CASSSTSIADTQYF
cdr3_nt: TGTGCCAGCAGCTCCACTAGCATTGCAGATACGCAGTATTTT

clone_size: once
j_call: TRBJ2-2
v_call: TRBV2
d_call: NA
cdr3_aa: CASSYSSTNTGELFF
cdr3_nt: TGTGCCAGCTCATACTCGTCTACGAACACCGGGGAGCTGTTTTTT

clone_size: NA
j_call: TRBJ2-2
v_call: TRBV5-1
d_call: TRBD1
cdr3_aa: CASSSRDSHGGELFF
cdr3_nt: TGCGCCAGCAGCTCCCGGGACAGCCATGGAGGGGAGCTGTTTTTT

clone_size: NA
j_call: TRBJ2-7
v_call: TRBV7-2
d_call: NA
cdr3_aa: CASSLDRARGEQYF
cdr3_nt: TGTGCCAGCAGCTTGGACCGGGCCCGGGGCGAGCAGTACTTC

clone_size: NA
j_call: TRBJ2-5
v_call: TRBV15
d_call: NA
cdr3_aa: CATSRVGGFEETQYF
cdr3_nt: TGTGCCACCAGCAGAGTAGGGGGATTCGAAGAGACCCAGTACTTC

clone_size: NA
j_call: TRBJ1-5
v_call: TRBV18
d_call: TRBD1
cdr3_aa: CASSPMAQGGTVSNQPQHF
cdr3_nt: TGTGCCAGCTCACCAATGGCACAGGGGGGAACCGTGAGCAATCAGCCCCAGCATTTT

clone_size: NA
j_call: TRBJ2-1
v_call: TRBV27
d_call: NA
cdr3_aa: CASSASGVSCNEQFF
cdr3_nt: TGTGCCAGCAGTGCATCGGGAGTATCGTGCAATGAGCAGTTCTTC

clone_size: once
j_call: TRBJ2-7
v_call: TRBV2
d_call: NA
cdr3_aa: CASLRDNSDEQYF
cdr3_nt: TGTGCCAGCCTACGGGACAATAGCGACGAGCAGTACTTC

clone_size: NA
j_call: TRBJ2-5
v_call: TRBV5-1
d_call: TRBD2
cdr3_aa: CASSWGTSSQETQYF
cdr3_nt: TGCGCCAGCAGCTGGGGGACTAGCAGTCAAGAGACCCAGTACTTC

clone_size: NA
j_call: TRBJ2-1
v_call: TRBV28
d_call: TRBD1
cdr3_aa: CASSSTGQKIYNEQFF
cdr3_nt: TGTGCCAGCAGTTCCACGGGACAGAAGATTTACAATGAGCAGTTCTTC

clone_size: few
j_call: TRBJ1-6
v_call: TRBV14
d_call: TRBD1
cdr3_aa: CASSPGTAFLHF
cdr3_nt: TGTGCCAGCAGCCCCGGGACAGCCTTCCTCCACTTT

clone_size: NA
j_call: TRBJ1-1
v_call: TRBV7-9
d_call: NA
cdr3_aa: CASSLSGRANPEAFF
cdr3_nt: TGTGCCAGCAGCTTATCCGGCAGGGCGAACCCTGAAGCTTTCTTT

clone_size: once
j_call: TRBJ2-7
v_call: TRBV5-4
d_call: TRBD1
cdr3_aa: CASSLKRGTGAYEQYF
cdr3_nt: TGTGCCAGCAGCTTGAAACGGGGGACAGGGGCCTACGAGCAGTACTTC

clone_size: few
j_call: TRBJ2-3
v_call: TRBV27
d_call: TRBD1
cdr3_aa: CASSGQQGLTTDTQYF
cdr3_nt: TGTGCCAGCAGTGGACAACAGGGGCTAACTACAGATACGCAGTATTTT

clone_size: NA
j_call: TRBJ1-1
v_call: TRBV10-3
d_call: NA
cdr3_aa: CAITGMGANTEAFF
cdr3_nt: TGTGCCATCACCGGCATGGGGGCAAACACTGAAGCTTTCTTT

clone_size: NA
j_call: TRBJ2-7
v_call: TRBV9
d_call: NA
cdr3_aa: CASSEGYREGPSYEQYF
cdr3_nt: TGTGCCAGCAGCGAAGGATACAGGGAAGGACCCTCCTACGAGCAGTACTTC

clone_size: NA
j_call: TRBJ2-2
v_call: TRBV5-1
d_call: NA
cdr3_aa: CASSLGGQNTGELFF
cdr3_nt: TGCGCCAGCAGCTTGGGCGGGCAGAACACCGGGGAGCTGTTTTTT

clone_size: NA
j_call: TRBJ1-2
v_call: TRBV30
d_call: NA
cdr3_aa: CAWSPGQFYGYTF
cdr3_nt: TGTGCCTGGAGTCCTGGACAGTTCTATGGCTACACCTTC

clone_size: NA
j_call: TRBJ2-1
v_call: TRBV28
d_call: NA
cdr3_aa: CASSSGTGRREQFF
cdr3_nt: TGTGCCAGCAGTTCCGGGACTGGGCGTCGAGAGCAGTTCTTC

clone_size: NA
j_call: TRBJ2-1
v_call: TRBV27
d_call: TRBD2
cdr3_aa: CASSPSGIKWNEQFF
cdr3_nt: TGTGCCAGCAGTCCTAGCGGGATTAAGTGGAATGAGCAGTTCTTC

clone_size: NA
j_call: TRBJ2-7
v_call: TRBV9
d_call: TRBD2
cdr3_aa: CASSPGLVIYEQYF
cdr3_nt: TGTGCCAGCAGCCCCGGACTAGTCATCTACGAGCAGTACTTC

clone_size: NA
j_call: TRBJ2-1
v_call: TRBV5-1
d_call: TRBD2
cdr3_aa: CASSLLAASGRTSEYNEQFF
cdr3_nt: TGCGCCAGCAGCTTGTTGGCCGCTAGCGGGAGGACGTCTGAATACAATGAGCAGTTCTTC

clone_size: NA
j_call: TRBJ1-1
v_call: TRBV6-5
d_call: NA
cdr3_aa: CASSYSGTGGDTEAFF
cdr3_nt: TGTGCCAGCAGTTATTCCGGGACGGGGGGTGACACTGAAGCTTTCTTT

clone_size: NA
j_call: TRBJ2-7
v_call: TRBV6-1
d_call: NA
cdr3_aa: CASSDTYYSYEQYF
cdr3_nt: TGTGCCAGCTCTGACACGTATTACTCCTACGAGCAGTACTTC

clone_size: NA
j_call: TRBJ2-7
v_call: TRBV18
d_call: TRBD2
cdr3_aa: CASSPGLAGSVYEQYF
cdr3_nt: TGTGCCAGCTCACCTGGACTAGCGGGATCTGTCTACGAGCAGTACTTC

clone_size: NA
j_call: TRBJ2-7
v_call: TRBV6-1
d_call: NA
cdr3_aa: CASSGRGNTYEQYF
cdr3_nt: TGTGCCAGCAGTGGTCGCGGCAATACCTACGAGCAGTACTTC

clone_size: NA
j_call: TRBJ2-3
v_call: TRBV7-2
d_call: TRBD2
cdr3_aa: CASSLSGRAGVTDTQYF
cdr3_nt: TGTGCCAGCAGCTTATCCGGGAGGGCGGGGGTCACAGATACGCAGTATTTT